Presented here are 18 T cell receptor beta chains from one specimen sequenced in a study of blood T cell repertoires in COVID-19. The assay was immunoSEQ multiplex PCR, and TCRdb's table has in-frame clones only and misses some. The repertoire holds 60,000 to 75,000 clones, roughly 70% seen once, with around half in the top ten. The sequenced sample was PBMCs or T cells enriched from blood (not recorded which). The receptors come from a woman in her fifties or sixties who had been exposed to COVID-19.

The J gene is TRBJ2-5, the V gene TRBV28, with 7 bases matching TRBD2. V trimming: 7 bases; J trimming: 3 bases; junction bases outside the gene matches: 8. Germline CDR1 MDHEN, CDR2 SYDVKM. This CDR3 is 14 amino acids long. CDR3 loop: CASTLIGREETQYF. DNA of the CDR3: TGTGCCAGCACCTTGATTGGGAGGGAAGAGACCCAGTACTTC.

This clone was seen just once. The rearrangement joins TRBV11-2 to TRBJ2-1; TRBD1 is a possible D gene (5 bases). Trimming stripped 4 bases from V and 8 bases from J, with 9 bases between. Germline assignment: CDR1 SGHAT and CDR2 FQNNGV. The length of the CDR3 is 12 residues. The CDR3 reads CASSSGHYEQFF. The CDR3 nucleotides read TGTGCCAGCAGCTCAGGACATTATGAGCAGTTCTTC.

The V call is TRBV2, the J call TRBJ2-1; D gene uncertain. The CDR3 extends over 14 amino acids. Trimming pared 4 bases from V and 2 bases from J, leaving 9 bases between. Germline V gene sequence: CDR1 SNHLY, CDR2 FYNNEI. The CDR3 reads CASSVVLPYNEQFF. The CDR3 nucleotides read TGTGCCAGCAGTGTAGTTCTCCCCTACAATGAGCAGTTCTTC.

This clone appeared once. The V and J genes are TRBV5-8 and TRBJ1-6; D is possibly TRBD1 (6 bases). Germline V gene sequence: CDR1 SGHTS, CDR2 YDEGEE. Trimming shortened V by 5 bases and J by 5 bases, and 14 bases separated the two germline ends. The CDR3 runs 15 residues. The CDR3 here is CASRKGQGHNSPLHF. DNA for the CDR3: TGTGCCAGCAGAAAAGGGCAGGGGCATAATTCACCCCTCCACTTT. The whole variable domain, remainder taken from reference TRBV5-8 and TRBJ1-6, is EAGVTQSPTHLIKTRGQQATLRCSPISGHTSVYWYQQALGLGLQFLLWYDEGEERNRGNFPPRFSGRQFPNYSSELNVNALELEDSALYLCASRKGQGHNSPLHFGNGTRLTVT.

The chain links TRBV5-6 to TRBJ1-6; D is perhaps TRBD1 (5 bases). CDR1 and CDR2 (germline): SGHDT, YYEEEE. The length of the CDR3 is 15 residues. Trimming stripped 0 bases from V and 9 bases from J, with 13 bases between. The CDR3 DNA reads TGTGCCAGCAGCTTGGCGCGCCAGGGCGGTTCACCCCTCCACTTT. Amino acids: CASSLARQGGSPLHF.

The V call is TRBV24-1, the J call TRBJ2-3; 12 bases are a match to TRBD1. CDR1 and CDR2 (germline): KGHDR, SFDVKD. This CDR3 is built from 16 residues. The V segment lost 4 bases and the J segment 4 bases; nucleotides outside the gene matches: 5. The DNA of the CDR3 is TGTGCCACCAGTGAGCCGGGACAGGGGGCGTCAGATACGCAGTATTTT. This codes for CATSEPGQGASDTQYF.

The V and J genes are TRBV30 and TRBJ2-5; D is ambiguous. Per the germline V gene, CDR1 is GTSNPN and CDR2 is SVGIG (reference sequence). The CDR3 has 12 residues. Trimming left V 3 bases short and J 4 bases short, with 9 bases between. CDR3 DNA sequence: TGTGCCTGGAGGCAGGATAGAGAGACCCAGTACTTC. Translating gives CAWRQDRETQYF.

The V and J genes are TRBV18 and TRBJ1-6; D call uncertain. This CDR3 region has 14 residues. Germline V gives CDR1 KGHSH, CDR2 LQKENI. Trimming shortened V by 6 bases and J by 8 bases, and 14 bases separated the two germline ends. The CDR3 coding sequence is TGTGCCAGCTCTACTAAGGCGGTGGATTCACCCCTCCACTTT. Translated, it gives CASSTKAVDSPLHF.

This clone was detected only a few times. At one end the junction does not follow the germline gene, possibly because of a read error. V usage is TRBV6-5 and J usage is TRBJ1-1; perhaps TRBD1 as D (5 bases). Germline assignment: CDR1 MNHEY and CDR2 SVGAGI. This CDR3 spans 10 amino acids. The DNA of the CDR3 is TGTGCCGCAGGGAACCCTGAAGCTTTCTTT. Translating gives CAAGNPEAFF.

This clone has only a few counts. The V call is TRBV12-3 or TRBV12-4, the J call TRBJ1-1, with a possible D match to TRBD1 (6 bases). The CDR3 spans 13 residues. Trimming removed 6 bases at V and 1 base at J, with 9 bases between. The CDR3 region has the DNA TGTGCCAGCAGCACACAGGGGAACACTGAAGCTTTCTTT. It translates to CASSTQGNTEAFF.

As DNA, the CDR3 is TGCAGTGCTAGTGCGGGAGAGGCCTACGAGCAGTACTTC. Translating gives CSASAGEAYEQYF. V gene TRBV20-1 combines with J gene TRBJ2-7; TRBD2 matches at 7 bases. This CDR3 comprises 13 residues. CDR1 and CDR2 (germline): DFQATT, SNEGSKA (reference sequence). V was clipped by 3 bases and J by 2 bases; unmatched bases: 4.

The chain uses TRBV10-3 and TRBJ1-2; D is uncertain. CDR3 length: 13 amino acids. V was clipped by 0 bases and J by 7 bases, with 9 bases between them. The germline V gene has CDR1 ENHRY and CDR2 SYGVKD. The CDR3 DNA reads TGTGCCATCAGTGAGTCGGCAGGTTCTGGCTACACCTTC. Translating gives CAISESAGSGYTF.

The CDR3 DNA reads as TGCAGCGTTGATCGGCGGGGCGAGACCCAGTACTTC. Protein: CSVDRRGETQYF. J is TRBJ2-5 and V is TRBV29-1; tentatively, D is TRBD2 (6 bases). V lost 3 bases and J lost 5, with 10 bases in between. This CDR3 comprises 12 residues. Germline loops: CDR1 SQVTM, CDR2 ANQGSEA. Supplemented by reference TRBV29-1 and TRBJ2-5, the full variable domain reads SAVISQKPSRDICQRGTSLTIQCQVDSQVTMMFWYRQQPGQSLTLIATANQGSEATYESGFVIDKFPISRPNLTFSTLTVSNMSPEDSSIYLCSVDRRGETQYFGPGTRLLVL.

This rearrangement joins TRBV3-1 (or the pseudogene TRBV3-2) to TRBJ2-3, with D possibly being TRBD1 (6 bases). CDR1 is LGHDT and CDR2 is YNNKEL in the germline V gene (reference sequence). V shed 0 bases and J shed 11 bases, with 15 bases lying between them. CDR3 size: 14 residues. Here the CDR3 reads CASSQEKGDREQYF. Written as DNA, the CDR3 is TGTGCCAGCAGCCAAGAGAAGGGGGACCGTGAGCAGTATTTT.

This clone has more than one count but fewer than ten. The CDR3: CSASRNEQFF. The CDR3 DNA reads as TGCAGTGCTAGCCGCAATGAGCAGTTCTTC. V is TRBV20-1 and J is TRBJ2-1; no clear D. The CDR3 spans 10 residues. From germline, CDR1 is DFQATT and CDR2 SNEGSKA (reference sequence). Trimming removed 3 bases at V and 6 bases at J, with 3 bases between.

The sample holds a few counts of this clone. Other nucleotide sequences in the sample specify the same CDR3. The CDR3 DNA reads TGCGCCAGCAGTTGGGGGGGCCCCCAAGAGACCCAGTACTTC. This translates into CASSWGGPQETQYF. V usage is TRBV5-1 and J usage is TRBJ2-5, with D possibly matching TRBD2 (7 bases). The CDR3 consists of 14 residues. Trimming stripped 5 bases from V and 1 base from J, with 12 bases between. Germline loops: CDR1 SGHRS, CDR2 YFSETQ.

The V gene is TRBV29-1, the J gene TRBJ2-2; 8 positions agree with TRBD1. Germline V CDR1 and CDR2: SQVTM, ANQGSEA. V lost 4 bases to trimming and J lost 3 bases; unmatched junction nucleotides: 4. The CDR3 is 14 amino acids. The CDR3 coding sequence is TGCAGCGTTGGGACAGGGAGGTACACCGGGGAGCTGTTTTTT. This codes for CSVGTGRYTGELFF.

This clone was picked up one time. V and J are TRBV18 and TRBJ2-1; 9 bases are shared with TRBD2. CDR1 KGHSH and CDR2 LQKENI come from the germline V gene. The trim removed 8 bases at V and 16 bases at J, leaving 12 bases unmatched. The CDR3 runs 12 residues. CDR3: CASARVGGRAFF. DNA for the CDR3: TGTGCCAGCGCAAGAGTAGGCGGGAGGGCCTTCTTC.